The rows below give T cell receptor beta chains drawn from one sample of a study of human T cells and chemical hapten exposure. MiXCR was run by TCRdb on the RACE reads, yielding one entry per CDR3 protein. The table lists approximately 97,000 distinct CDR3 sequences, about 8.8% of them singletons. Sequencing used whole blood. Receptors originate from a female donor in good health. Some clones in this sample may be carry-over from other donors' samples. Each CDR3 is given with its conserved first and last residue. The D gene is left open where the match is weak. The size field is filled for only some rows; it gives once, few, many or a size class.

size,D,J,V,CDR3,DNA
many,.,TRBJ2-7,TRBV27,CASRLGTGDEQYF,TGTGCCAGCAGGCTTGGGACGGGCGACGAGCAGTACTTC
few,.,TRBJ2-7,TRBV20-1,CSARTGTVTYEQYF,TGCAGTGCTAGAACCGGGACGGTAACCTACGAGCAGTACTTC
.,.,TRBJ2-1,TRBV10-2,CASSELEDEQFF,TGCGCCAGCAGTGAATTGGAGGATGAGCAGTTCTTC
.,.,TRBJ1-2,TRBV20-1,CSARDRCSGYTF,TGCAGTGCTAGAGATCGATGTTCTGGCTACACCTTC
many,.,TRBJ2-2,TRBV24-1,CATSGSGGNAGELFF,TGTGCCACCAGTGGCAGTGGGGGCAATGCCGGGGAGCTGTTTTTT
.,TRBD1,TRBJ2-2,TRBV12-3/TRBV12-4,CASSWDRVDTGELFF,TGTGCCAGCAGTTGGGACAGGGTGGATACCGGGGAGCTGTTTTTT
.,TRBD1,TRBJ1-4,TRBV6-6,CASRSPGQEIDEKLFF,TGTGCCAGCAGATCACCGGGACAGGAGATCGATGAAAAACTGTTTTTT
few,TRBD1,TRBJ2-1,TRBV5-1,CASSSTGTGFYNEQFF,TGCGCCAGCAGCTCCACCGGGACAGGGTTTTACAATGAGCAGTTCTTC
.,.,TRBJ2-2,TRBV7-3,CASSASVYHTGELFF,TGTGCCAGCAGCGCATCGGTTTATCACACCGGGGAGCTGTTTTTT
many,TRBD2,TRBJ2-7,TRBV6-2/TRBV6-3,CASRPGGTEQYF,TGTGCCAGCCGACCGGGAGGAACCGAGCAGTACTTC
few,.,TRBJ1-1,TRBV28,CASRPARTEAFF,TGTGCCAGCAGACCAGCGCGCACTGAAGCTTTCTTT
many,.,TRBJ1-3,TRBV2,CASSESPGGGNTIYF,TGTGCCAGCAGTGAATCACCTGGTGGTGGGAACACCATATATTTT
.,.,TRBJ1-3,TRBV20-1,CSARAADPGNTIYF,TGCAGTGCTAGAGCGGCAGATCCGGGAAACACCATATATTTT
.,.,TRBJ1-5,TRBV6-1,CASRRGMEPQNF,TGTGCCAGCAGAAGGGGGATGGAGCCCCAGAATTTT
.,.,TRBJ2-5,TRBV4-2,CASSQVFLLSETQYF,TGTGCCAGCAGCCAAGTCTTTTTACTCTCAGAGACCCAGTACTTC
many,.,TRBJ2-7,TRBV6-2/TRBV6-3,CASSYPGGYSYEQYF,TGTGCCAGCAGTTACCCCGGAGGATACTCCTACGAGCAGTACTTC
few,TRBD1,TRBJ1-2,TRBV9,CASSPRPGTGEAWYGYTF,TGTGCCAGCAGCCCCCGTCCCGGGACAGGGGAGGCATGGTATGGCTACACCTTC
many,.,TRBJ2-1,TRBV10-3,CAISESRTTEFF,TGTGCCATCAGTGAGTCAAGGACAACCGAGTTCTTC
.,.,TRBJ1-2,TRBV19,CASSINREKNGYTF,TGTGCCAGTAGTATTAACAGGGAGAAGAATGGCTACACCTTC
few,.,TRBJ1-2,TRBV6-5,CASKSDMGHGYTF,TGTGCCAGCAAATCCGATATGGGCCATGGCTACACCTTC
many,.,TRBJ2-3,TRBV4-3,CASSQDETTDTQYF,TGCGCCAGCAGCCAAGATGAGACCACAGATACGCAGTATTTT
many,TRBD1,TRBJ2-3,TRBV7-3,CASSLTAPEGGQGDTQYF,TGTGCCAGCAGCTTAACCGCCCCTGAGGGAGGACAGGGAGATACGCAGTATTTT
many,TRBD2,TRBJ2-1,TRBV29-1,CSAPGLAGVHASNEQFF,TGCAGCGCCCCGGGACTAGCGGGAGTTCATGCGTCCAATGAGCAGTTCTTC
.,TRBD2,TRBJ2-5,TRBV29-1,CSAGTAGETQYF,TGCAGCGCTGGAACAGCGGGGGAGACCCAGTACTTC
many,TRBD1,TRBJ1-5,TRBV19,CASSILQGANQPQHF,TGTGCCAGTAGTATATTGCAGGGGGCGAATCAGCCCCAGCATTTT
.,.,TRBJ2-5,TRBV6-6,CASSYTWRETQYF,TGTGCCAGCAGTTACACCTGGCGAGAGACCCAGTACTTC
few,TRBD2,TRBJ2-5,TRBV3-1,CASSQAISLAGGWGETQYF,TGTGCCAGCAGCCAAGCGATTTCACTAGCGGGAGGCTGGGGAGAGACCCAGTACTTC
many,.,TRBJ2-2,TRBV7-9,CASSSYTGELFF,TGTGCCAGCAGCTCCTACACCGGGGAGCTGTTTTTT
.,TRBD1,TRBJ2-3,TRBV29-1,CSVEVMDRGADTQYF,TGCAGCGTTGAAGTAATGGACAGGGGGGCAGATACGCAGTATTTT
.,TRBD1,TRBJ2-7,TRBV7-2,CASSSTGYEQYF,TGTGCCAGCAGCTCGACAGGGTACGAGCAGTACTTC
many,TRBD1,TRBJ2-3,TRBV5-1,CASRRGQAATDTQYF,TGCGCCAGCAGAAGGGGACAGGCCGCCACAGATACGCAGTATTTT
.,.,TRBJ2-6,TRBV28,CASSLEGASGANVLTF,TGTGCCAGCAGTTTGGAGGGGGCGTCGGGGGCCAACGTCCTGACTTTC
few,.,TRBJ2-1,TRBV5-5,CASSLFRGDNEQFF,TGTGCCAGCAGCTTGTTCCGCGGGGACAATGAGCAGTTCTTC
few,.,TRBJ2-7,TRBV3-1,CASSLRGGDTDQYF,TGTGCCAGCAGCCTGAGGGGAGGTGATACTGATCAGTACTTC
.,TRBD1,TRBJ2-6,TRBV5-1,CASSQIRGTGSGANVLTF,TGCGCCAGCAGCCAGATACGAGGGACAGGGTCTGGGGCCAACGTCCTGACTTTC
many,TRBD1,TRBJ1-1,TRBV2,CASSKVLGQGFSMNTEAFF,TGTGCCAGCAGTAAAGTTTTAGGACAGGGGTTCTCAATGAACACTGAAGCTTTCTTT
few,.,TRBJ2-1,TRBV4-3,CASSQDTFLMGNEQFF,TGCGCCAGCAGCCAAGATACTTTCCTAATGGGCAATGAGCAGTTCTTC
few,TRBD1,TRBJ1-2,TRBV12-3/TRBV12-4,CASSLSGGRFFNYGYTF,TGTGCCAGCAGTTTGTCAGGGGGCAGATTTTTTAACTATGGCTACACCTTC
few,.,TRBJ1-1,TRBV6-2/TRBV6-3,CASSRGYPRGTEAFF,TGTGCCAGCAGTAGAGGTTACCCCCGGGGCACTGAAGCTTTCTTT
few,.,TRBJ2-5,TRBV10-2,CASSAGSSLETQYF,TGCGCCAGCAGTGCAGGGAGTAGCCTGGAGACCCAGTACTTC